Given below is one T cell receptor (beta chain) in context. No antigen is known for it. No much larger clone is present one base from it, and per-base qualities are unavailable. The donors were roughly 39 Caucasian individuals from Russia, aged about 6 to 100 years, who were systemically healthy. About 10 milliliters of peripheral blood were collected from each donor into EDTA-treated Vacutainer tubes. Ficoll-Paque density-gradient centrifugation was used to isolate PBMCs, with at least 7 million per sample. Trizol reagent was used to extract total RNA from the PBMCs, yielding at least 6 micrograms per sample. For every donor, flow cytometry on a PBMC aliquot measured the percentage of naive CD45RAhigh/CD27high T cells. Receptors were amplified or captured by 5' RACE. Sequencing took place on an Illumina HiSeq 2500. A second PCR of roughly 6 to 11 cycles was performed with a sample-barcoded 5' primer and a J-beta primer mix. A template-switch 5' adaptor carrying 12 random nucleotides introduced a unique molecular identifier onto each TCR beta cDNA molecule. Each sample yielded at least 2.5 million CDR3-containing paired-end reads. The Mint cDNA synthesis kit, primed by a TRBC-specific oligonucleotide, was used to synthesize first-strand cDNA from all RNA. Following uracil-DNA glycosylase treatment, a first 18-cycle PCR with universal primers M1SS and BC2_uni_R was performed on all cDNA. On the authors' methods: For normalization, 1 million high-quality reads, each with a distinct molecular identifier, were randomly selected from each sample. Reads sharing molecular identifiers were discarded rather than binned into consensus sequences. MiTCR, with a Q25 quality threshold and the strictest error-elimination algorithm, was used for CDR3 identification, clonotype clustering and error correction. Lower-bound total TCR beta diversity was estimated with a nonparametric unseen species model using Euler transformation. In-frame beta chains were kept once TCRdb had trimmed the public reads at Q25 with fastp and called clones with MiXCR. Here each entry gathers all rows of one CDR3 protein and keeps the most common genes and DNA. Clone size and V and J calls follow TCRdb, not the original study. In this sample the table shows roughly 1,000,000 distinct CDR3 sequences, 25% of which occur a single time. 0.75% of the sample is held by the ten biggest clonotypes.

These data originate in a study of blood T cells in healthy people across ages (dated by TCRdb to about 2015). At the level of the whole study: In model experiments, template switching captured about one uniquely barcoded TCR beta cDNA molecule for every two T cells. The donors were split into four age groups: young (average about 15 years), middle-aged (roughly 42), aged (roughly 65) and long-lived (under 90). For two donors (one aged 18 to 29 and one aged 80 or older), the study analyzed two additional independent replicas of 1 million unique cDNA reads from the same blood draw. Age-related changes in TCR beta repertoire diversity were measured in the study by deep sequencing normalized with unique cDNA molecular identifiers.

The germline V gene (reference sequence) yields MNHNY for CDR1 and SVGAGI for CDR2. Measured from the cysteine to the phenylalanine, the CDR3 is 14 residues long. Of the read, only the CDR3 DNA is kept; its 42 bases are in frame from base 1. Relative to germline, V is 7 bases shorter and J is 7 bases shorter, with 16 bases between their ends. Overall study outcomes, separate from this receptor: Compared with the aged group, the long-lived group had more naive CD4+ T cells, fewer expanded clones and increased TCR diversity, a pattern suggesting age selection. Donor CMV infection status was unknown, potentially confounding age-related changes in expanded clonotypes. Observed TCR beta diversity per million T cells fell roughly linearly with age, and a significant reduction was already apparent by age about 36. A strong correlation was found between observed TCR beta diversity and the percentage of naive T cells measured by flow cytometry. Estimates of total diversity based on one million sequenced T cells were regarded as lower bounds and as underestimates. Bulk unsorted PBMC profiling prevented conclusive comparison of naive and antigen-experienced compartments.

This sample was also put to use in a study of T cells of mothers and their children. The second investigation adds: Nine systemically healthy Caucasian individuals served as donors, namely three mothers together with their six children. cDNA synthesis used all of the extracted RNA, with approximately 1.4 ug of RNA in each 15 ul reaction. In the second PCR, the M1S primer introduced both the sample barcodes and 2-4 random nucleotides. More than 8 million TCR beta CDR3 reads were obtained from each mother, and millions of reads were obtained from each child. TCR recombination output is similarly shaped by thymic selection in related and unrelated pairs, with a minor effect exerted by inherited differences. Normalized repertoire overlap was always slightly but never significantly higher in related than unrelated mother-child pairs. No persistent microchimeric T cell clones were detected, at a sensitivity of approximately 100 clones per million clonotypes. Deep NGS was used in the study to compare the TCR beta repertoires of mothers and children and to look for features that separate related mother-child pairs from unrelated individuals. Mothers averaged around 40 +/- 4 years of age and children averaged around 10 +/- 4 years. After adapter ligation was performed with NEBNext reagents, the libraries were sequenced on an Illumina HiSeq 2000 with 100+100 nt paired-end reads. Mother and child libraries were prepared a month apart and sequenced in separate runs to prevent cross-contamination. For each donor, somewhere between about 500,000 and 2,300,000 distinct TCR beta clonotypes were identified. Naive TCR beta clonotypes were estimated from low-frequency clonotypes matched to each donor's FACS-determined naive share, without sorting.

This TCR came from a girl aged 2 to 10 in good health. Sequencing was carried out using blood. The chain joins TRBV6-6 to TRBJ1-4, with TRBD1 as a weak D call on 5 bases. The bases read TGTGCCAGCACTCCAGGGTTCCGGGTTGAAAAACTGTTTTTT. The encoded protein is CASTPGFRVEKLFF.